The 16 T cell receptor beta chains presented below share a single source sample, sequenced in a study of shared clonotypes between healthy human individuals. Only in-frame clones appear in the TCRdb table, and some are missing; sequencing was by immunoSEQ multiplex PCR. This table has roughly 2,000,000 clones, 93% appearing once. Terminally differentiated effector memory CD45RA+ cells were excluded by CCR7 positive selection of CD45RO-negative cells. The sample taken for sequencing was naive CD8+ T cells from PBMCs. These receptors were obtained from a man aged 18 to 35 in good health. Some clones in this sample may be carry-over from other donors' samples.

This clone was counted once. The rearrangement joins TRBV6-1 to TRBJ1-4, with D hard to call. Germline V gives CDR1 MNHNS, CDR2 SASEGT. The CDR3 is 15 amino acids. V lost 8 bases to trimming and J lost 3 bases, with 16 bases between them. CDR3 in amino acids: CASRYQAVPNEKLFF. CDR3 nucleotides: TGTGCCAGCCGCTATCAGGCGGTTCCTAATGAAAAACTGTTTTTT.

Written as DNA, the CDR3 is TGTGCCTGGAATGCAATAAGGGGCTTGGACACCGGGGAGCTGTTTTTT. Amino acids: CAWNAIRGLDTGELFF. The chain is built from TRBV30 and TRBJ2-2; a weak D match, TRBD1 (5 bases). The ends were cut back, 4 bases at V and 3 bases at J, with 18 bases in the middle. Per the germline V gene, CDR1 is GTSNPN and CDR2 is SVGIG (reference sequence). CDR3 size: 16 residues.

CDR3 region: CASSPRVGTEAFF. Written as DNA, the CDR3 is TGTGCCAGCAGCCCCAGGGTGGGCACTGAAGCTTTCTTT. This rearrangement joins TRBV14 to TRBJ1-1; a weak D match, TRBD1 (5 bases). This CDR3 region has 13 residues. Germline V lookup: CDR1 SGHDN, CDR2 FVKESK. The germline V and J ends were trimmed by 4 bases and 4 bases, with 10 bases remaining between them.

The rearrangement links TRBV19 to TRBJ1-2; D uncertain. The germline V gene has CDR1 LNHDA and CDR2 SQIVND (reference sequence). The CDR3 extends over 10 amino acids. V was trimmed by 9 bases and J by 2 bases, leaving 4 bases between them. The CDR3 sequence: CASWNYGYTF. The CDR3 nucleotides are TGTGCCAGCTGGAACTATGGCTACACCTTC. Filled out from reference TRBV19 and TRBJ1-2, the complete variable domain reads DGGITQSPKYLFRKEGQNVTLSCEQNLNHDAMYWYRQDPGQGLRLIYYSQIVNDFQKGDIAEGYSVSREKKESFPLTVTSAQKNPTAFYLCASWNYGYTFGSGTRLTVV.

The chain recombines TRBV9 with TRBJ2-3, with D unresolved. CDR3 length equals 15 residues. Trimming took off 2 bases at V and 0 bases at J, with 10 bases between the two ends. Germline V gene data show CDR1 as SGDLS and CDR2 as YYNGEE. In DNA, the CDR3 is TGTGCCAGCAGCGTTCAAGCTTCTAGCACAGATACGCAGTATTTT. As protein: CASSVQASSTDTQYF. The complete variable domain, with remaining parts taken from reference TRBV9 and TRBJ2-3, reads DSGVTQTPKHLITATGQRVTLRCSPRSGDLSVYWYQQSLDQGLQFLIQYYNGEERAKGNILERFSAQQFPDLHSELNLSSLELGDSALYFCASSVQASSTDTQYFGPGTRLTVL.

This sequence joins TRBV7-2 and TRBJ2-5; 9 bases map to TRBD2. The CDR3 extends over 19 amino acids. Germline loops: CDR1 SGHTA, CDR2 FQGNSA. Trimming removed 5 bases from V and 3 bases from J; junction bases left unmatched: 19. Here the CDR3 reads CASSTAGRLTSGWEETQYF. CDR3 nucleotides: TGTGCCAGCAGCACAGCCGGACGGTTGACTAGCGGATGGGAAGAGACCCAGTACTTC.

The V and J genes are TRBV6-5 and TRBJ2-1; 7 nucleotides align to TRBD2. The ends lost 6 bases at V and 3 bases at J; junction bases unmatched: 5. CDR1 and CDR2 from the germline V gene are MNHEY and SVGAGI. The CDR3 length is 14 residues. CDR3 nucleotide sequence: TGTGCCAGCAGCTCCGGGACTATCTACAATGAGCAGTTCTTC. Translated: CASSSGTIYNEQFF.

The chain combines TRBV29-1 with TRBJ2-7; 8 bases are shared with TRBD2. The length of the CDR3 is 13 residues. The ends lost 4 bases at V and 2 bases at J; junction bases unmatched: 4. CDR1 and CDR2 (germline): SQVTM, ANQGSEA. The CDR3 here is CSVVAGHPYEQYF. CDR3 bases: TGCAGCGTTGTAGCGGGACACCCCTACGAGCAGTACTTC.

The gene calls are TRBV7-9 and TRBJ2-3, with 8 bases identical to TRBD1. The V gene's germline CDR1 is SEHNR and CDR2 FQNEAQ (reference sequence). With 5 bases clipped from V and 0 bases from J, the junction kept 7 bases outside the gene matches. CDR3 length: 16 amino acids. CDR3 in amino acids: CASSPPDRVSTDTQYF. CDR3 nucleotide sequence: TGTGCCAGCAGCCCCCCGGACAGGGTTAGCACAGATACGCAGTATTTT.

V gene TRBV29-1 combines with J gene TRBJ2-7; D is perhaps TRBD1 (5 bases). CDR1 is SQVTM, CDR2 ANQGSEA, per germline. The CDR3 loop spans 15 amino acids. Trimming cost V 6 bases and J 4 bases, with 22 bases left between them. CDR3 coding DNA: TGCAGCGTCGAGCGTCGCAAGGGGCCCAGATACGAGCAGTACTTC. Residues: CSVERRKGPRYEQYF.

CDR3 amino acids: CASSSLSGFEAYEQYF. DNA for the CDR3: TGTGCCAGCAGCTCCCTTAGCGGGTTTGAGGCCTACGAGCAGTACTTC. The chain has TRBV7-9 and TRBJ2-7, with 7 bases aligning to TRBD2. Germline trimming cut 4 bases from V and 2 bases from J; bases unmatched to any gene: 11. This CDR3 spans 16 amino acids. Germline V gene data show CDR1 as SEHNR and CDR2 as FQNEAQ (reference sequence). The whole variable domain, filled in from reference TRBV7-9 and TRBJ2-7, reads DTGVSQNPRHKITKRGQNVTFRCDPISEHNRLYWYRQTLGQGPEFLTYFQNEAQLEKSRLLSDRFSAERPKGSFSTLEIQRTEQGDSAMYLCASSSLSGFEAYEQYFGPGTRLTVT.

This CDR3 reads CASSQTDEQYF. The CDR3 DNA sequence: TGTGCCAGCAGCCAAACCGACGAGCAGTACTTC. V and J are TRBV4-2 and TRBJ2-7; D is unresolved. Trimming took 2 bases from V and 5 from J, leaving 4 bases between them. The CDR3 runs to 11 residues. Germline lookup yields CDR1 LGHNA and CDR2 YNFKEQ.

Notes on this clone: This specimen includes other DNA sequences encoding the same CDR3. CDR3 DNA sequence: TGTGCCAGCAGTTTATATGGGGATGGCTACACCTTC. This gives the protein CASSLYGDGYTF. The chain couples TRBV27 to TRBJ1-2; no clear D gene. The CDR3 extends over 12 amino acids. Germline loops: CDR1 MNHEY, CDR2 SMNVEV (reference sequence). The V and J ends lost 1 base and 6 bases respectively, with 6 bases between them.

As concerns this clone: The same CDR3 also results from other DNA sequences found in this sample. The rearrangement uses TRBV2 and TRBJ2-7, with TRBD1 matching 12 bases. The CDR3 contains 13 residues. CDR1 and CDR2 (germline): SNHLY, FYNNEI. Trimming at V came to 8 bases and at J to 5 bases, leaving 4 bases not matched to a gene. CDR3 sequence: CASRDRGLDEQYF. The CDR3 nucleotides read TGTGCCAGCCGGGACAGGGGGCTGGACGAGCAGTACTTC.

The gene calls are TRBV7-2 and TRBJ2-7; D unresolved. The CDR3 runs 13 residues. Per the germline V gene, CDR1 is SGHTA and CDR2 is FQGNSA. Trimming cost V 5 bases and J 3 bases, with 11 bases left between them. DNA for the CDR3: TGTGCCAGCAGCCCGCCGGGCCGCTACGAGCAGTACTTC. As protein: CASSPPGRYEQYF.

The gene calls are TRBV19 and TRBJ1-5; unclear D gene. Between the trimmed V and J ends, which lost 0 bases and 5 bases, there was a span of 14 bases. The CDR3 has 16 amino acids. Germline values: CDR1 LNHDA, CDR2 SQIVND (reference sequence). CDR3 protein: CASSIDLGTVYQPQHF. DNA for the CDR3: TGTGCCAGTAGTATAGATCTAGGTACGGTTTATCAGCCCCAGCATTTT.